A selection of T cell receptor beta chains follows, all from one sample in a study of spatial heterogeneity in lung cancer. TCRdb ran MiXCR on the 5' RACE reads and lists one entry per CDR3 protein. The table records about 85,000 distinct CDR3 sequences, roughly a fifth of them present only once. The material sequenced was PBMCs, taken at surgery. The receptors originated from a male donor with early-stage non-small cell lung cancer. Both conserved end residues are part of each CDR3. D genes are given only for firm matches. Expanded clones get a size class; other rows say once, few or many, or leave the size out.

D gene: TRBD2; J gene: TRBJ2-4; V gene: TRBV28; clone size: few; CDR3 DNA: TGTGCCAGCAGTGTAGCGGGGGGAAACATTCAGTACTTC; CDR3 protein: CASSVAGGNIQYF
D gene: TRBD1; J gene: TRBJ1-2; V gene: TRBV19; clone size: few; CDR3 DNA: TGTGCCAGTAGTACCTTGACAGGGTATGAGGACGGCTACACCTTC; CDR3 protein: CASSTLTGYEDGYTF
D gene: NA; J gene: TRBJ2-5; V gene: TRBV18; clone size: few; CDR3 DNA: TGTGCCAGCTCACCTCCCCTTGAGACCCAGTACTTC; CDR3 protein: CASSPPLETQYF
D gene: TRBD1; J gene: TRBJ2-1; V gene: TRBV14; clone size: many; CDR3 DNA: TGTGCCAGCAGCCAAGAACGGGGACAGCACAATGAGCAGTTCTTC; CDR3 protein: CASSQERGQHNEQFF
D gene: NA; J gene: TRBJ2-1; V gene: TRBV28; clone size: NA; CDR3 DNA: TGTGCCAGCAGGAGTGGGACAAATTACAATGAGCAGTTCTTC; CDR3 protein: CASRSGTNYNEQFF
D gene: TRBD1; J gene: TRBJ1-1; V gene: TRBV7-8; clone size: NA; CDR3 DNA: TGTGCCAGCAGCTTATTACAGGGGGTCACTGAAGCTTTCTTT; CDR3 protein: CASSLLQGVTEAFF
D gene: NA; J gene: TRBJ2-3; V gene: TRBV9; clone size: few; CDR3 DNA: TGTGCCAGCAACGAGTTGGGGACAGATACGCAGTATTTT; CDR3 protein: CASNELGTDTQYF
D gene: TRBD1; J gene: TRBJ1-3; V gene: TRBV7-2; clone size: NA; CDR3 DNA: TGTGCCAGCAGCCACTCGACAGGGACTGGAAACACCATATATTTT; CDR3 protein: CASSHSTGTGNTIYF
D gene: TRBD1; J gene: TRBJ1-2; V gene: TRBV19; clone size: few; CDR3 DNA: TGTGCCAGCCTTACAGGGGGCGGCTATGGCTACACCTTC; CDR3 protein: CASLTGGGYGYTF
D gene: NA; J gene: TRBJ2-5; V gene: TRBV7-2; clone size: few; CDR3 DNA: TGTGCCAGCAGCTTAGACCTAGCTGCCCAGTACTTC; CDR3 protein: CASSLDLAAQYF
D gene: TRBD1; J gene: TRBJ2-2; V gene: TRBV28; clone size: NA; CDR3 DNA: TGTGCCAGCAGTGGACGACAGGGGCACACCGGGGAGCTGTTTTTT; CDR3 protein: CASSGRQGHTGELFF
D gene: NA; J gene: TRBJ1-3; V gene: TRBV2; clone size: NA; CDR3 DNA: TGTGCCAGCAGTGCGGCGAGAAACACCATATATTTT; CDR3 protein: CASSAARNTIYF
D gene: NA; J gene: TRBJ2-2; V gene: TRBV2; clone size: many; CDR3 DNA: TGTGCCAGCGGCCGGAGTCACACCGGGGAGCTGTTTTTT; CDR3 protein: CASGRSHTGELFF
D gene: NA; J gene: TRBJ1-5; V gene: TRBV12-3/TRBV12-4; clone size: NA; CDR3 DNA: TGTGCCAGCAGCAAACAGGACTATAGCAATCAGCCCCAGCATTTT; CDR3 protein: CASSKQDYSNQPQHF
D gene: TRBD2; J gene: TRBJ2-1; V gene: TRBV7-2; clone size: NA; CDR3 DNA: TGTGCCAGCAGCCCGTTAGCGGGGAGCTCCTACAATGAGCAGTTCTTC; CDR3 protein: CASSPLAGSSYNEQFF
D gene: NA; J gene: TRBJ2-1; V gene: TRBV18; clone size: many; CDR3 DNA: TGTGCCAGCTCACCAAAGGAGTCAGCCCCCAATGAGCAGTTCTTC; CDR3 protein: CASSPKESAPNEQFF
D gene: NA; J gene: TRBJ1-5; V gene: TRBV27; clone size: NA; CDR3 DNA: TGTGCCAGCTTCCTTCTATCGAAGGGCAATCAGCCCCAGCATTTT; CDR3 protein: CASFLLSKGNQPQHF
D gene: NA; J gene: TRBJ2-3; V gene: TRBV9; clone size: NA; CDR3 DNA: TGTGCCAGCAGCACAACCGGGGAAGATACGCAGTATTTT; CDR3 protein: CASSTTGEDTQYF
D gene: NA; J gene: TRBJ1-1; V gene: TRBV25-1; clone size: NA; CDR3 DNA: TGTGCCAGCAGCCGAGCACAGAACACTGAAGCTTTCTTT; CDR3 protein: CASSRAQNTEAFF
D gene: NA; J gene: TRBJ2-7; V gene: TRBV11-3; clone size: NA; CDR3 DNA: TGTGCCAGCAGCGGAGAATCTCGCGAGCAGTACTTC; CDR3 protein: CASSGESREQYF
D gene: TRBD2; J gene: TRBJ2-1; V gene: TRBV7-2; clone size: NA; CDR3 DNA: TGTGCCAGCAACATACCTAGCGGGGTTAACAATGAGCAGTTCTTC; CDR3 protein: CASNIPSGVNNEQFF
D gene: TRBD1; J gene: TRBJ2-3; V gene: TRBV24-1; clone size: NA; CDR3 DNA: TGTGCCACCAGCCTAGCACCGGGACAGGGATCAGATACGCAGTATTTT; CDR3 protein: CATSLAPGQGSDTQYF
D gene: NA; J gene: TRBJ2-3; V gene: TRBV10-2; clone size: few; CDR3 DNA: TGCGCCAGCAGTGAGACGAGCACAGATACGCAGTATTTT; CDR3 protein: CASSETSTDTQYF
D gene: TRBD1; J gene: TRBJ2-5; V gene: TRBV11-3; clone size: many; CDR3 DNA: TGTGCCAGCAGACCAAGGACAGGACCCCAAGAGACCCAGTACTTC; CDR3 protein: CASRPRTGPQETQYF
D gene: NA; J gene: TRBJ2-7; V gene: TRBV28; clone size: NA; CDR3 DNA: TGTGCCAGCAGTTCCCTGGGGCAGTACTTC; CDR3 protein: CASSSLGQYF
D gene: NA; J gene: TRBJ2-7; V gene: TRBV15; clone size: few; CDR3 DNA: TGTGCCACCAGCAGTTCCTGGGTCGCTGGACAACTGGAGCAGTACTTC; CDR3 protein: CATSSSWVAGQLEQYF
D gene: TRBD2; J gene: TRBJ2-1; V gene: TRBV29-1; clone size: many; CDR3 DNA: TGCGTTTGCGGGACTAGCGGGATAGGTGAGCAGTTCTTC; CDR3 protein: CVCGTSGIGEQFF
D gene: NA; J gene: TRBJ1-5; V gene: TRBV6-5; clone size: few; CDR3 DNA: TGTGCCAGCACCCCCGGGGGGAATCAGCCCCAGCATTTT; CDR3 protein: CASTPGGNQPQHF
D gene: NA; J gene: TRBJ2-1; V gene: TRBV20-1; clone size: many; CDR3 DNA: TGCAGTGCTCCAAGGCAGGAGTGGAATGAGCAGTTCTTC; CDR3 protein: CSAPRQEWNEQFF
D gene: TRBD1; J gene: TRBJ2-7; V gene: TRBV6-2/TRBV6-3; clone size: few; CDR3 DNA: TGTGCCAGCACCACTTATTCCGGGACAGGGGGCCTCTCCTGGTACTTC; CDR3 protein: CASTTYSGTGGLSWYF
D gene: NA; J gene: TRBJ1-5; V gene: TRBV15; clone size: few; CDR3 DNA: TGTGCCACCAGCCCCGGGGACGGATATAGCAATCAGCCCCAGCATTTT; CDR3 protein: CATSPGDGYSNQPQHF
D gene: TRBD1; J gene: TRBJ2-3; V gene: TRBV12-3/TRBV12-4; clone size: few; CDR3 DNA: TGTGCCAGCAGTTTAGTAGGGACAGGGGTAGATACGCAGTATTTT; CDR3 protein: CASSLVGTGVDTQYF
D gene: NA; J gene: TRBJ2-1; V gene: TRBV2; clone size: NA; CDR3 DNA: TGTGCCAGCAGTCCAGAGAATTTAGGAGAGCAGTTCTTC; CDR3 protein: CASSPENLGEQFF
D gene: TRBD1; J gene: TRBJ2-4; V gene: TRBV5-4; clone size: many; CDR3 DNA: TGTGCCAGCAGCTTGGGGACAGGGGGGACCAAAAACATTCAGTACTTC; CDR3 protein: CASSLGTGGTKNIQYF
D gene: NA; J gene: TRBJ2-5; V gene: TRBV27; clone size: NA; CDR3 DNA: TGTGCCAGCAGTTTACGCAGGTCTTTACTGGGCCAAGAGACCCAGTACTTC; CDR3 protein: CASSLRRSLLGQETQYF
D gene: TRBD2; J gene: TRBJ2-1; V gene: TRBV6-1; clone size: few; CDR3 DNA: TGTGCCAGCAGTGAACAAGGACTAGCGTCCTACAATGAGCAGTTCTTC; CDR3 protein: CASSEQGLASYNEQFF
D gene: TRBD2; J gene: TRBJ2-7; V gene: TRBV11-2; clone size: NA; CDR3 DNA: TGTGCCAGCAGCTTAGGGCTAGCGGGAGGGCCGGCTGGGTACGAGCAGTACTTC; CDR3 protein: CASSLGLAGGPAGYEQYF
D gene: TRBD2; J gene: TRBJ2-1; V gene: TRBV18; clone size: NA; CDR3 DNA: TGTGCCAGCTCTTACCTCATGGCTAGCGGCCTAGGAGTAAACAATGAGCAGTTCTTC; CDR3 protein: CASSYLMASGLGVNNEQFF
D gene: NA; J gene: TRBJ2-2; V gene: TRBV12-3/TRBV12-4; clone size: few; CDR3 DNA: TGTGCCAGCAGGAACAGAAACTCCGACACCGGGGAGCTGTTTTTT; CDR3 protein: CASRNRNSDTGELFF
D gene: NA; J gene: TRBJ1-1; V gene: TRBV7-3; clone size: few; CDR3 DNA: TGTGCCAGCAGCTTACTAGGTAGGAACACTGAAGCTTTCTTT; CDR3 protein: CASSLLGRNTEAFF
D gene: NA; J gene: TRBJ1-1; V gene: TRBV5-1; clone size: NA; CDR3 DNA: TGCGCCAGCAGCGGCACAGGGTTGAACACTGAAGCTTTCTTT; CDR3 protein: CASSGTGLNTEAFF
D gene: NA; J gene: TRBJ2-7; V gene: TRBV5-1; clone size: few; CDR3 DNA: TGCGCCAGCAGCTTGGATGGAGTTTTCGAGCAGTACTTC; CDR3 protein: CASSLDGVFEQYF
D gene: NA; J gene: TRBJ1-2; V gene: TRBV3-1; clone size: few; CDR3 DNA: TGTGCCAGCAGCACCCGGACCGTGGGGCTGGCGGGCTACACCTTC; CDR3 protein: CASSTRTVGLAGYTF
D gene: TRBD2; J gene: TRBJ2-1; V gene: TRBV7-9; clone size: many; CDR3 DNA: TGTGCCAGCAGCCTACTAGCGGCTGAGCAGTTCTTC; CDR3 protein: CASSLLAAEQFF
D gene: NA; J gene: TRBJ1-2; V gene: TRBV25-1; clone size: NA; CDR3 DNA: TGTGCCAGCAGTCCCGGAAGGGGGAACTATGGCTACACCTTC; CDR3 protein: CASSPGRGNYGYTF
D gene: TRBD1; J gene: TRBJ2-7; V gene: TRBV29-1; clone size: many; CDR3 DNA: TGCAGCGTTGGCGGGACAGGGATCCACGAGCAGTACTTC; CDR3 protein: CSVGGTGIHEQYF
D gene: NA; J gene: TRBJ2-4; V gene: TRBV15; clone size: NA; CDR3 DNA: TGTGCCACCAGCAGCCTGGGAGAGGGAAACATTCAGTACTTC; CDR3 protein: CATSSLGEGNIQYF